Shown below are 23 T cell receptor beta chains from a single sample sequenced in a study of blood T cell repertoires in COVID-19. Libraries were prepared by immunoSEQ multiplex PCR; TCRdb keeps only in-frame clonotypes and omits some of them. The data contain about 250,000 clones, over 75% of them seen just once; the ten biggest clones take up approximately 8.6%. The sample was PBMCs or T cells enriched from blood (not recorded which). The receptors were sampled from a woman in her 50s with acute COVID-19.

Details on this clone: The same CDR3 arises from other DNA sequences in this sample as well. The chain has TRBV11-2 and TRBJ2-7, with 7 positions matching TRBD1. Germline CDR1 and CDR2: SGHAT and FQNNGV. This CDR3 region has 15 residues. The ends lost 1 base at V and 1 base at J; junction bases unmatched: 4. The CDR3 bases are TGTGCCAGCAGCTTAGCGGCAGGGGGATCCTACGAGCAGTACTTC. This codes for CASSLAAGGSYEQYF. Full variable domain (rest looked up from reference TRBV11-2 and TRBJ2-7): EAGVAQSPRYKIIEKRQSVAFWCNPISGHATLYWYQQILGQGPKLLIQFQNNGVVDDSQLPKDRFSAERLKGVDSTLKIQPAKLEDSAVYLCASSLAAGGSYEQYFGPGTRLTVT.

The chain recombines TRBV3-1 (or the pseudogene TRBV3-2) with TRBJ2-1; 9 bases agree with TRBD1. The CDR3 sequence is 15 residues long. Germline V gives CDR1 LGHDT, CDR2 YNNKEL (reference sequence). After removal of 7 bases from V and 7 bases from J, the junction contained 11 bases not matched to a gene. The CDR3 loop reads CASTTGGGHLNEQFF. The CDR3 coding sequence is TGTGCCAGCACCACAGGGGGCGGCCACCTTAATGAGCAGTTCTTC.

This chain connects TRBV29-1 to TRBJ2-2; the D gene is possibly TRBD1 (5 bases). Germline V CDR1 and CDR2: SQVTM, ANQGSEA. The V and J ends lost 4 bases and 0 bases respectively, with 9 bases between them. CDR3 length: 14 residues. This CDR3 is CSVVGPANTGELFF. Written as DNA, the CDR3 is TGCAGCGTTGTGGGGCCCGCGAACACCGGGGAGCTGTTTTTT.

The V gene is TRBV24-1, the J gene TRBJ1-6; the D gene is possibly TRBD1 (5 bases). The CDR3 is made up of 13 amino acids. Looked up from germline, CDR1 is KGHDR and CDR2 is SFDVKD. V dropped 1 base and J dropped 15 bases, with 12 bases sitting between them. CDR3 sequence: CATSDLRGFVLHF. CDR3 in DNA: TGTGCCACCAGTGATTTACGGGGGTTTGTCCTCCACTTT.

The DNA for the CDR3 is TGCAGCGTTGCCGACTCACAGGGGCAGCCCCAGCATTTT. Amino acids: CSVADSQGQPQHF. The J gene is TRBJ1-5, the V gene TRBV29-1, with 7 bases matching TRBD1. CDR1 is SQVTM, CDR2 ANQGSEA, per germline. The CDR3 consists of 13 residues. J was trimmed by 7 bases and V by 4 bases; bases with no gene match: 7.

This chain joins TRBV6-1 and TRBJ2-1; TRBD2 aligns across 8 bases. There are 16 residues in the CDR3. Trimming removed 1 base from V and 4 bases from J; junction bases left unmatched: 6. Per the germline V gene, CDR1 is MNHNS and CDR2 is SASEGT. The CDR3 DNA follows: TGTGCCAGCAGTGAAGAGGCTAGCGGGTTTTACAATGAGCAGTTCTTC. Its translation: CASSEEASGFYNEQFF.

The rearrangement links TRBV15 to TRBJ2-7; D perhaps matches TRBD1 (5 bases). The germline V gene encodes CDR1 LNHNV and CDR2 YYDKDF (reference sequence). V dropped 7 bases and J dropped 8 bases, with 21 bases sitting between them. The CDR3 totals 14 residues. The CDR3 is CATTKPGNLYKQYF. CDR3 nucleotide sequence: TGTGCCACCACCAAGCCAGGGAACTTGTACAAGCAGTACTTC.

Points on this clone: In the same sample, other DNA sequences code for this CDR3. The V gene is TRBV5-4, the J gene TRBJ1-2; TRBD1 agrees at 7 bases. CDR1 and CDR2 (germline): SGHNT, YYREEE (reference sequence). The junction had 5 bases not matched to a gene; V was cut back by 4 bases and J by 2 bases. This CDR3 comprises 14 residues. The chain's CDR3 is CASSARQGNYGYTF. The CDR3 DNA is TGTGCCAGCAGCGCCCGACAGGGCAACTATGGCTACACCTTC.

The chain joins TRBV11-2 to TRBJ2-5; TRBD1 matches 9 bases. The CDR3 sequence is 16 residues long. In germline, CDR1 is SGHAT, CDR2 FQNNGV. The J segment lost 5 bases and the V segment lost 4 bases, leaving 11 bases of the junction unmatched. The CDR3 is CASSSQGALSSETQYF. The CDR3 DNA follows: TGTGCCAGCAGCTCACAGGGGGCGTTATCCTCGGAGACCCAGTACTTC.

The J gene is TRBJ1-2, the V gene TRBV30, with unresolved D. Germline assignment: CDR1 GTSNPN and CDR2 SVGIG (reference sequence). The CDR3 is made up of 11 amino acids. Trimming removed 3 bases from V and 7 bases from J, with 9 bases in between. CDR3 in DNA: TGTGCCTGGAGCCGCCGGGGTGGCTACACCTTC. Amino acid sequence: CAWSRRGGYTF.

The rearrangement uses TRBV4-3 and TRBJ2-2; 9 bases are a match to TRBD1. With 1 base clipped from V and 5 bases from J, the junction kept 11 bases outside the gene matches. The CDR3 is 18 amino acids. Germline V gene lookup returns CDR1 LGHNA and CDR2 YSLEER. The CDR3 region has the DNA TGCGCCAGCAGCCAAGGGTCTTGGGGACAGGGTTTGACCGGGGAGCTGTTTTTT. As protein: CASSQGSWGQGLTGELFF.

This sequence joins TRBV9 and TRBJ2-2, with 7 positions matching TRBD1. The CDR3 length is 18 residues. J lost 0 bases, V lost 1 base, and 9 bases had no gene match. Germline CDR1 is SGDLS and CDR2 is YYNGEE. The CDR3 nucleotides are TGTGCCAGCAGCGTAAACCCACAGGGGTTCGCGAACACCGGGGAGCTGTTTTTT. Translating gives CASSVNPQGFANTGELFF.

This clone has a single count. The chain is built from TRBV7-2 and TRBJ2-2, with 7 bases fitting TRBD2. Germline CDR1 SGHTA, CDR2 FQGNSA. The junction had 4 bases not matched to a gene; V was cut back by 1 base and J by 8 bases. The CDR3 contains 14 residues. The CDR3 reads CASSLEGTIGELFF. DNA of the CDR3: TGTGCCAGCAGCTTAGAGGGGACTATTGGGGAGCTGTTTTTT.

This chain joins TRBV5-1 and TRBJ1-3; perhaps TRBD1 as D (5 bases). Germline loops: CDR1 SGHRS, CDR2 YFSETQ. This CDR3 has 16 residues. V lost 0 bases, J lost 0 bases, and 10 bases lay in between. The CDR3 region is CASSLGQQSSGNTIYF. CDR3 in DNA: TGCGCCAGCAGCTTGGGACAGCAGAGCTCTGGAAACACCATATATTTT.

J is TRBJ1-6 and V is TRBV27, with 7 bases identical to TRBD1. The J segment lost 7 bases and the V segment lost 5 bases, leaving 8 bases of the junction unmatched. The CDR3 spans 15 residues. CDR1 MNHEY and CDR2 SMNVEV come from the germline V gene (reference sequence). The CDR3 is CASSLGQATNSPLHF. DNA of the CDR3: TGTGCCAGCAGTCTCGGACAGGCGACCAATTCACCCCTCCACTTT.

The V and J genes are TRBV12-3 or TRBV12-4 and TRBJ2-5, with a weak D call TRBD2 (5 bases). Trimming removed 6 bases from V and 1 base from J, with 9 bases in between. This CDR3 contains 13 residues. In nucleotides, the CDR3 is TGTGCCAGCAGGGAGGACGTCCAAGAGACCCAGTACTTC. Residues: CASREDVQETQYF.

The gene calls are TRBV11-3 and TRBJ1-1; 7 bases fit TRBD1. CDR3 length: 12 residues. V was pared by 1 base and J by 8 bases, with 1 base of the junction left unmatched. In germline, CDR1 is SGHNT, CDR2 YENEEA. DNA of the CDR3: TGTGCCAGCAGCTTAGGGACAGGCGAAGCTTTCTTT. Translated: CASSLGTGEAFF.

V and J are TRBV18 and TRBJ1-2; D not certain. This CDR3 is built from 16 residues. Germline CDR1 reads KGHSH; CDR2 reads LQKENI. V lost 5 bases to trimming and J lost 2 bases, with 18 bases between them. CDR3 sequence: CASSRGLESFNYGYTF. CDR3 bases: TGTGCCAGCTCAAGAGGGCTAGAGAGTTTCAACTATGGCTACACCTTC.

The rearrangement joins TRBV4-3 to TRBJ2-7; a weak D match, TRBD2 (5 bases). The V end lost 0 bases, the J end lost 0 bases, and 9 bases lay between the germline ends. This CDR3 has 15 amino acids. Germline CDR1 reads LGHNA; CDR2 reads YSLEER. The CDR3 nucleotides are TGCGCCAGCAGCCAAGAGTCGGGGAGCTCCTACGAGCAGTACTTC. Its translation is CASSQESGSSYEQYF.

The V call is TRBV5-1, the J call TRBJ2-1, with D perhaps matching TRBD1 (6 bases). The ends were cut back, 3 bases at V and 7 bases at J, with 11 bases in the middle. Germline V gene data show CDR1 as SGHRS and CDR2 as YFSETQ. This CDR3 has 13 amino acids. This chain's CDR3 is CASSSYRVNEQFF. As DNA, the CDR3 is TGCGCCAGCAGCTCCTACAGGGTTAATGAGCAGTTCTTC.

To note about this clone: This specimen includes other DNA sequences encoding the same CDR3. V gene TRBV5-1 combines with J gene TRBJ2-2, with 8 positions matching TRBD1. Per the germline V gene, CDR1 is SGHRS and CDR2 is YFSETQ. With 3 bases clipped from V and 6 bases from J, the junction kept 1 base outside the gene matches. The CDR3 length is 13 residues. The CDR3 region has the DNA TGCGCCAGCAGCTCGACAGGGGCCGGGGAGCTGTTTTTT. It is translated as CASSSTGAGELFF.

V and J are TRBV7-9 and TRBJ2-5, with 8 bases lining up with TRBD1. CDR1 and CDR2 (germline): SEHNR, FQNEAQ (reference sequence). J gave up 7 bases and V 1 base, and 8 bases lay outside the gene matches. CDR3 length: 15 residues. CDR3 residues: CASSLGGQEGRTQYF. For the CDR3, the DNA is TGTGCCAGCAGCTTAGGGGGACAGGAAGGGAGGACCCAGTACTTC. The variable domain in full, with the rest retrieved from reference TRBV7-9 and TRBJ2-5, is DTGVSQNPRHKITKRGQNVTFRCDPISEHNRLYWYRQTLGQGPEFLTYFQNEAQLEKSRLLSDRFSAERPKGSFSTLEIQRTEQGDSAMYLCASSLGGQEGRTQYFGPGTRLLVL.

The chain uses TRBV10-3 and TRBJ1-1; TRBD1 is a possible D gene (6 bases). The germline V gene encodes CDR1 ENHRY and CDR2 SYGVKD. This CDR3 comprises 16 residues. Trimming stripped 0 bases from V and 3 bases from J, with 14 bases between. CDR3 loop: CAISESQGLGDTEAFF. The CDR3 bases are TGTGCCATCAGTGAGTCCCAGGGGCTGGGGGACACTGAAGCTTTCTTT.